Listed here are 5 T cell receptor beta chains from one sample, sequenced in a study of T cell responses to AZD1222 COVID-19 vaccine. The data were produced by immunoSEQ multiplex PCR, yet TCRdb's version contains in-frame clones alone and is incomplete. In the table there are approximately 190,000 clones, about 90% of which are singletons. Sequencing used peripheral blood, obtained on day 0 of MenACWY control vaccination. The receptor set was obtained from an adult in good health.

This clone was detected once. V gene TRBV7-6 combines with J gene TRBJ2-2, with D perhaps matching TRBD1 (6 bases). Germline CDR1 is SGHVS and CDR2 is FNYEAQ. V was cut by 6 bases and J by 4 bases, with 6 bases left in between. This CDR3 spans 12 amino acids. The chain's CDR3 is CASRQGTGELFF. The CDR3 DNA reads as TGTGCCAGCAGACAGGGCACCGGGGAGCTGTTTTTT.

The chain joins TRBV19 to TRBJ1-2; 8 nucleotides agree with TRBD1. Germline V gene data show CDR1 as LNHDA and CDR2 as SQIVND (reference sequence). The CDR3 totals 13 residues. V lost 4 bases and J lost 4; bases outside the gene matches: 2. The CDR3 region is CASSRDRFYGYTF. CDR3 bases: TGTGCCAGTAGTAGGGACAGGTTCTATGGCTACACCTTC.

Comment on this clone: Sequence at one end of the junction differs from germline and may be a read error. This chain joins TRBV4-3 and TRBJ2-7; D gene unclear. CDR1 is LGHNA, CDR2 YSLEER, per germline. CDR3 size: 14 residues. CDR3 sequence: CASSQDRAGYAQYF. The CDR3 DNA reads TGCGCCAGCAGCCAAGATAGGGCAGGCTACGCGCAGTACTTC.

V and J are TRBV4-1 and TRBJ1-3; D gene uncertain. The germline V gene has CDR1 MGHRA and CDR2 YSYEKL. Trimming took off 3 bases at V and 7 bases at J, with 16 bases between the two ends. The CDR3 loop spans 15 amino acids. CDR3 in DNA: TGCGCCAGCAGCCAGACGACCCCTAGCGGGAACACCATATATTTT. Translating it yields CASSQTTPSGNTIYF.

This clone was observed a handful of times. The V gene is TRBV6-5, the J gene TRBJ1-5, with no clear D. The germline gives CDR1 MNHEY, CDR2 SVGAGI. The CDR3 sequence is 13 residues long. Between the trimmed V and J ends, which lost 2 bases and 7 bases, there was a span of 9 bases. The CDR3 protein is CASSYRIGQPQHF. The DNA of the CDR3 is TGTGCCAGCAGTTACAGAATAGGGCAGCCCCAGCATTTT.